Below, one T cell receptor beta chain is given with its context. Its antigen is unknown. Random-hexamer reverse transcription was applied to about 0.45 to 1 ug RNA. The authors amplified TCR beta CDR3 across 54 Vbeta and 13 Jbeta using immunoSEQ multiplex PCR. TCRdb fed the immunoSEQ multiplex PCR reads into MiXCR, producing one record per CDR3 protein. The sample yields 190,000 or so distinct CDR3 sequences, 90% to 95% seen once. These data come from a study of CD8 T cells in Susac syndrome. Study-wide results and caveats: Acknowledgment was made by the study that its TCR sequencing and HLA analysis involved a relatively small number of individuals.

The CDR3 is 14 residues long. Trimming shortened V by 0 bases and J by 5 bases, and 11 bases separated the two germline ends. CDR1 and CDR2 (germline): SGHRS, YFSETQ. TCR beta sequencing covered blood CD8+ and CD4+ T cells. It was negative isolation that provided the CD8+ and CD4+ T cells, whereas TEMRA cells were enriched by FACS. This receptor was obtained from a human donor with multiple sclerosis. The rearrangement uses TRBV5-1 and TRBJ1-1; D is ambiguous. Sequencing was carried out using CD4+ T cells from PBMCs. The CDR3 DNA follows: TGCGCCAGCAGCTTGGAGGGCCCCTGGACTGAAGCTTTCTTT. Its translation: CASSLEGPWTEAFF.